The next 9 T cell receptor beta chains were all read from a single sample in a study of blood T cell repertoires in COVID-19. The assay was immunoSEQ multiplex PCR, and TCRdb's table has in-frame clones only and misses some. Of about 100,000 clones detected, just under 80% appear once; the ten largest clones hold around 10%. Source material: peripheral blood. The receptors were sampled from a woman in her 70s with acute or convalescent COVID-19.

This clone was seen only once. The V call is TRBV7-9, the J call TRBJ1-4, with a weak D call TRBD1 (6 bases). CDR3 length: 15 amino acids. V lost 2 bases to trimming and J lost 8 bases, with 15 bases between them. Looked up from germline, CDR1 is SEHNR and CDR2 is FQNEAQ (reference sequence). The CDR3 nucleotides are TGTGCCAGCAGCTTACTCGACCAAACAGGGGAAAAACTGTTTTTT. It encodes CASSLLDQTGEKLFF.

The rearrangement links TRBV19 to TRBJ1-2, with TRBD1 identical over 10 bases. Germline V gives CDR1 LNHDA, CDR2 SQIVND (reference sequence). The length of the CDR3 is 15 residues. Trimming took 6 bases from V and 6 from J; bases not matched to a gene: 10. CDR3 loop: CASSRPGTGEDGYTF. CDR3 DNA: TGTGCCAGTAGCCGTCCCGGGACAGGGGAAGATGGCTACACCTTC. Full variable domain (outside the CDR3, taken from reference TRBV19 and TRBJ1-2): DGGITQSPKYLFRKEGQNVTLSCEQNLNHDAMYWYRQDPGQGLRLIYYSQIVNDFQKGDIAEGYSVSREKKESFPLTVTSAQKNPTAFYLCASSRPGTGEDGYTFGSGTRLTVV.

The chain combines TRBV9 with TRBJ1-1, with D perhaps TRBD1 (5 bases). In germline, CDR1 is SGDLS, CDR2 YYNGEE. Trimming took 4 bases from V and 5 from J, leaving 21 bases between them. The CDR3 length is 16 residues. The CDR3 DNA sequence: TGTGCCAGCAGCCCCCGGGAGTGGGGGACTCTTACTGAAGCTTTCTTT. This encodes CASSPREWGTLTEAFF. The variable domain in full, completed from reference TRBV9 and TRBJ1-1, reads DSGVTQTPKHLITATGQRVTLRCSPRSGDLSVYWYQQSLDQGLQFLIQYYNGEERAKGNILERFSAQQFPDLHSELNLSSLELGDSALYFCASSPREWGTLTEAFFGQGTRLTVV.

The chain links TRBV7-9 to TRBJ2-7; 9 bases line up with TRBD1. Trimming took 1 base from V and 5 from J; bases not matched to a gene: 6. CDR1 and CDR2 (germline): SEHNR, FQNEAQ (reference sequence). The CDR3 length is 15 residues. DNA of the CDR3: TGTGCCAGCAGCTTAGAGACAGGGGGTATCCACGAGCAGTACTTC. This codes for CASSLETGGIHEQYF.

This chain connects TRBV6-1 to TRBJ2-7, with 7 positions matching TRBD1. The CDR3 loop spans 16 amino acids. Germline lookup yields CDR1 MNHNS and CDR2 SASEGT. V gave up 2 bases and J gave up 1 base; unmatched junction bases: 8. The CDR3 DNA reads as TGTGCCAGCAGTGAACCCGGGACAGTAAAATCCTACGAGCAGTACTTC. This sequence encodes CASSEPGTVKSYEQYF.

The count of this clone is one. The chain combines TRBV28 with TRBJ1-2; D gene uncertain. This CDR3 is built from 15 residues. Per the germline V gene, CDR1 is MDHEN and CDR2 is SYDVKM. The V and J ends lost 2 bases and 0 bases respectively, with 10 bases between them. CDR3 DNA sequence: TGTGCCAGCAGTTTAGCGTACAGCACTAACTATGGCTACACCTTC. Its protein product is CASSLAYSTNYGYTF.

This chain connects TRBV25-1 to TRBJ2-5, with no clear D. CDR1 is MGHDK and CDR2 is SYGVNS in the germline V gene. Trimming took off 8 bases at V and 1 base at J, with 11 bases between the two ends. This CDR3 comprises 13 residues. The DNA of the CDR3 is TGTGCCAGCGCCAGCGTAATCCAAGAGACCCAGTACTTC. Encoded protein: CASASVIQETQYF.

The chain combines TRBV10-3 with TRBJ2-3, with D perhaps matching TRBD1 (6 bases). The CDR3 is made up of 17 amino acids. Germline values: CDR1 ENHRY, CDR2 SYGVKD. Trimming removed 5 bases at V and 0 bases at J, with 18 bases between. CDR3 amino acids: CAISFTGTPFSTDTQYF. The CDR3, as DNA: TGTGCCATCAGTTTCACCGGGACACCTTTCAGCACAGATACGCAGTATTTT.

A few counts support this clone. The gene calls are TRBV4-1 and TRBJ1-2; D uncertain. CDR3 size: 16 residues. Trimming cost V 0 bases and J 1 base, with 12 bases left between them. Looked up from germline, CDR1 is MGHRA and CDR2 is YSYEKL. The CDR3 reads CASSQERSTDNYGYTF. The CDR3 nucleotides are TGCGCCAGCAGCCAAGAACGGTCCACAGATAACTATGGCTACACCTTC.